This entry lists 19 T cell receptor beta chains sequenced from one sample in a study of T cells in Graves' hyperthyroidism and ophthalmopathy. What was amplified from RNA transcripts were TCR beta CDR3 regions. TCR CDR3 regions were first amplified by RT-PCR with HTBI primers. TCRdb recomputed calls from the multiplex PCR reads with MiXCR, one row per CDR3 protein. The sample contains 550,000 to 600,000 distinct CDR3 sequences, approximately 15% of which appear only once. The sequenced material came from blood. The receptors here all came from a woman aged 18 to 35 with Graves' hyperthyroidism.

This chain links TRBV4-3 with TRBJ2-7, with TRBD2 matching 16 bases. The trim removed 3 bases at V and 3 bases at J, leaving 2 bases unmatched. The length of the CDR3 is 16 residues. CDR1 is LGHNA and CDR2 is YSLEER in the germline V gene. In DNA, the CDR3 is TGCGCCAGCAGCCAGGGACTAGCGGGGGGGAGCTACGAGCAGTACTTC. Protein product: CASSQGLAGGSYEQYF.

This clonotype was counted at least ten times. V and J are TRBV20-1 and TRBJ2-7; 15 nucleotides line up with TRBD2. The CDR3 consists of 17 residues. V lost 6 bases, J lost 3 bases, and 12 bases stayed unmatched. From germline, CDR1 is DFQATT and CDR2 SNEGSKA (reference sequence). This CDR3 is CSAQGTSGGRSFYEQYF. In DNA form, the CDR3 reads TGCAGTGCGCAAGGGACTAGCGGGGGGCGGAGTTTCTACGAGCAGTACTTC.

This clonotype was recorded many times. J is TRBJ2-1 and V is TRBV7-9; D possibly uses TRBD1 or TRBD2 (6 bases each). The CDR3 is 19 amino acids. Between the trimmed V and J ends, which lost 2 bases and 1 base, there was a span of 21 bases. Germline V gives CDR1 SEHNR, CDR2 FQNEAQ (reference sequence). In nucleotides, the CDR3 is TGTGCCAGCAGCTTAATGGGGGGAAGGGGGAGTGGATCCTACAATGAGCAGTTCTTC. This codes for CASSLMGGRGSGSYNEQFF.

This clonotype was seen repeatedly, ten times or more. V is TRBV18 and J is TRBJ2-1; 9 bases match TRBD1. The CDR3 is 13 amino acids. Germline V gene sequence: CDR1 KGHSH, CDR2 LQKENI. The trim removed 3 bases at V and 7 bases at J, leaving 1 base unmatched. CDR3 sequence (DNA): TGTGCCAGCTCACCCGACAGGGGGAATGAGCAGTTCTTC. Protein product: CASSPDRGNEQFF. The full variable domain, with the rest looked up from reference TRBV18 and TRBJ2-1, is NAGVMQNPRHLVRRRGQEARLRCSPMKGHSHVYWYRQLPEEGLKFMVYLQKENIIDESGMPKERFSAEFPKEGPSILRIQQVVRGDSAAYFCASSPDRGNEQFFGPGTRLTVL.

This clonotype has ten or more counts. The chain is built from TRBV3-1 and TRBJ2-1; D possibly corresponds to TRBD2 (6 bases). V was clipped by 7 bases and J by 4 bases, with 17 bases between them. This CDR3 is built from 15 residues. The germline CDR1 and CDR2 sequences are LGHDT and YNNKEL (reference sequence). The CDR3 DNA reads as TGTGCCAGCAACTCCGGACGGGAGAGGTACAATGAGCAGTTCTTC. This sequence encodes CASNSGRERYNEQFF.

This clonotype was detected many times. J is TRBJ2-1 and V is TRBV5-4, with TRBD2 matching over 10 bases. Germline V lookup: CDR1 SGHNT, CDR2 YYREEE (reference sequence). The CDR3 sequence is 17 residues long. Losses at the gene ends were 5 bases for V and 0 bases for J; bases not matched to a gene: 8. The CDR3: CASSYSGRMSSYNEQFF. The DNA of the CDR3 is TGTGCCAGCAGTTATAGCGGGAGGATGAGCTCCTACAATGAGCAGTTCTTC.

This clonotype was found a few times. The chain employs TRBV7-9 and TRBJ2-3; D assignment may be TRBD1 or TRBD2 (6 bases each). V dropped 7 bases and J dropped 6 bases, with 26 bases sitting between them. The CDR3 is made up of 17 amino acids. Germline CDR1 is SEHNR and CDR2 is FQNEAQ (reference sequence). CDR3: CASNYPELGGTRDTQYF. The CDR3, as DNA: TGTGCCAGCAACTACCCGGAGTTAGGGGGGACGCGCGATACGCAGTATTTT.

The sample holds a few counts of this clonotype. Relative to the germline gene, one junction end is altered; a read error may explain this. V gene TRBV14 combines with J gene TRBJ2-5, with D possibly TRBD2 on 6 matching bases. This CDR3 has 17 amino acids. Germline V gene data show CDR1 as SGHDN and CDR2 as FVKESK. CDR3: CASSQDRASVYQATQYF. CDR3 bases: TGTGCCAGCAGCCAAGATCGGGCTAGCGTATACCAAGCGACCCAGTACTTC.

This clonotype was seen repeatedly, ten times or more. This chain connects TRBV20-1 to TRBJ2-2; D not certain. The CDR3 length is 14 residues. Germline-derived CDR1 and CDR2 are DFQATT and SNEGSKA (reference sequence). Trimming left V 3 bases short and J 1 base short, with 9 bases between. CDR3 sequence: CSARQLENTGELFF. Here the CDR3 DNA reads TGCAGTGCTAGGCAGTTGGAGAACACCGGGGAGCTGTTTTTT.

This clonotype turned up a few times. The rearrangement links TRBV7-3 to TRBJ1-1, with a weak D call TRBD1 (6 bases). The CDR3 length is 18 residues. CDR1 is SGHTA, CDR2 FQGTGA, per germline. Trimming shortened V by 2 bases and J by 0 bases, and 19 bases separated the two germline ends. The CDR3 reads CASSLYGRGSPMNTEAFF. For the CDR3, the DNA is TGTGCCAGCAGCTTATATGGCAGGGGAAGCCCTATGAACACTGAAGCTTTCTTT.

This clonotype was recorded many times. The chain recombines TRBV28 with TRBJ1-2; no firm D call. Per the germline V gene, CDR1 is MDHEN and CDR2 is SYDVKM. This CDR3 contains 12 residues. V lost 6 bases to trimming and J lost 5 bases, with 10 bases between them. DNA for the CDR3: TGTGCCAGCAGACGTCATGGATATGGCTACACCTTC. It codes for CASRRHGYGYTF.

The V call is TRBV20-1, the J call TRBJ2-1; 11 positions match TRBD2. The germline V gene encodes CDR1 DFQATT and CDR2 SNEGSKA (reference sequence). The CDR3 contains 14 residues. The CDR3 loop is CSPGLADAYNEQFF. CDR3 nucleotide sequence: TGCAGCCCGGGACTAGCGGACGCCTACAATGAGCAGTTCTTC.

This clonotype was detected ten times or more. This chain links TRBV7-9 with TRBJ2-3, with a weak D call TRBD1 (6 bases). The CDR3 is 17 residues long. Germline V lookup: CDR1 SEHNR, CDR2 FQNEAQ (reference sequence). Trimming shortened V by 4 bases and J by 1 base, and 18 bases separated the two germline ends. This CDR3 is CASSSPLQGWRTDTQYF. The CDR3, as DNA: TGTGCCAGCAGCTCACCCCTACAGGGATGGCGCACAGATACGCAGTATTTT.

This clonotype was counted ten times or more. The rearrangement links TRBV12-3 or TRBV12-4 to TRBJ1-1; no clear D gene. The length of the CDR3 is 14 residues. Trimming pared 5 bases from V and 0 bases from J, leaving 10 bases between. In DNA form, the CDR3 reads TGTGCCAGCAGTGTGAAGGCTTTGAACACTGAAGCTTTCTTT. This codes for CASSVKALNTEAFF.

The gene calls are TRBV2 and TRBJ2-2, with D hard to call. In germline, CDR1 is SNHLY, CDR2 FYNNEI. This CDR3 is 13 amino acids long. V was pared by 6 bases and J by 6 bases, with 11 bases between. CDR3 coding DNA: TGTGCCAGCAGAAAAGAGGAGTCCGGGGAGCTGTTTTTT. It specifies CASRKEESGELFF.

The table lists this clonotype with many counts. The rearrangement uses TRBV18 and TRBJ2-7; no reliable D call. This CDR3 has 12 residues. Germline lookup yields CDR1 KGHSH and CDR2 LQKENI. V gave up 2 bases and J gave up 4 bases, with 6 bases separating them. Written as DNA, the CDR3 is TGTGCCAGCTCACCAATTGGGTACGAGCAGTACTTC. Protein sequence: CASSPIGYEQYF.

Worth noting for this clonotype: A clone one base away is much larger, so this may be a read error. Since no conserved phenylalanine or tryptophan closes the CDR3, a read error is the likely cause. The V call is TRBV6-2 or TRBV6-3, the J call TRBJ1-1; D not certain. CDR1 is MNHEY and CDR2 is SVGEGT in the germline V gene. Trimming left V 0 bases short and J 5 bases short, with 10 bases between. This CDR3 comprises 14 residues. The CDR3 bases are TGTGCCAGCAGTTACTCGGCTGGCCGAACTGAAGCTTTCCTT. It yields the protein CASSYSAGRTEAFL.

This clonotype showed up many times. J is TRBJ1-2 and V is TRBV27; D ambiguous. This CDR3 spans 13 amino acids. The germline V gene has CDR1 MNHEY and CDR2 SMNVEV (reference sequence). V lost 6 bases, J lost 3 bases, and 11 bases lay in between. The CDR3 DNA reads as TGTGCCAGCAGCCCTAGCAGCTACTATGGCTACACCTTC. Translated, it gives CASSPSSYYGYTF.

Notes on this clonotype: This may be a read error, as it is one base from a much larger clone. The DNA for the CDR3 is TGTGCCAGCATCCTAGCGGGGGGGCCGGGGGAGCAGTACTTC. Translating gives CASILAGGPGEQYF. The V gene is TRBV12-3 or TRBV12-4, the J gene TRBJ2-7; TRBD2 agrees at 12 bases. The CDR3 loop spans 14 amino acids. Trimming removed 7 bases from V and 7 bases from J; junction bases left unmatched: 8.